The T cell receptor beta chain under discussion was sequenced for a study of blood T cell repertoires in COVID-19. As for the study in general: Samples representing acute and convalescent COVID-19 were sourced from the United States, Italy and Spain. The analysed material was cDNA or gDNA that came from T cells, B-cell-depleted T cells, or PBMCs.

The germline V gene has CDR1 SQVTM and CDR2 ANQGSEA. CDR3 length: 18 amino acids. V shed 6 bases, J shed 3 bases, and the junction held 15 bases outside the gene matches. In the original workflow: Nucleated cell number was recorded as an estimate derived from reference gene primer amplification. The data were produced by immunoSEQ multiplex PCR, yet TCRdb's version contains in-frame clones alone and is incomplete. V, J and clone size derive from that table, while D and trimming were established from the DNA sequence. The sample contains 400,000 to 550,000 clones, more than 85% of which appear only once. This clone was detected a few times.

The receptor's source is a woman aged 25 to 39 with acute or convalescent COVID-19. Input material: peripheral blood. The chain joins TRBV29-1 to TRBJ1-5, with TRBD1 matching 12 bases. CDR3 bases: TGCAGCGTATACCGGGACAGGGGGCATAAGGATGACAATCAGCCCCAGCATTTT. This gives the protein CSVYRDRGHKDDNQPQHF.